The T cell receptor (beta chain) under discussion was sequenced for a study of blood T cell repertoires in COVID-19. The data were produced by immunoSEQ multiplex PCR, yet TCRdb's version contains in-frame clones alone and is incomplete. The sample shows hundreds of thousands of clones, around 84% of them seen only once. Germline CDR1 SEHNR, CDR2 FQNEAQ (reference sequence). V lost 1 base and J lost 6; bases outside the gene matches: 5. This CDR3 region has 14 residues. Sequences were obtained from PBMCs or T cells enriched from blood (not recorded which). The chain combines TRBV7-9 with TRBJ1-2, with 7 bases aligning to TRBD1. This sequence was found in a woman aged 40 to 50 with acute COVID-19. CDR3 amino acids: CASSLVGTENGYTF. The CDR3 DNA sequence: TGTGCCAGCAGCTTAGTAGGGACAGAGAATGGCTACACCTTC.